There are a few counts of the clone carrying this T cell receptor beta chain. What it recognizes is unknown. This sample is drawn from a study of chemoradiotherapy in HPV16-positive cancers. Between the trimmed V and J ends, which lost 0 bases and 5 bases, there was a span of 8 bases. Looked up from germline, CDR1 is GTSNPN and CDR2 is SVGIG (reference sequence). The CDR3 runs to 13 residues. Repertoires were generated with immunoSEQ multiplex PCR, while TCRdb's copy carries only in-frame clones and drops some. The sample lists 8,000 or so clones, around 70% occurring once. Study-level points and caveats: During treatment, candidate HPV-specific clones and E7-related motifs expanded in tumor.

The receptor was isolated from a human donor with HPV-associated anogenital cancer. This material was obtained from a patient who underwent chemoradiotherapy. The genes are TRBV30 and TRBJ1-5, with D uncertain. The CDR3 region is CAWSVDPDQPQHF. CDR3 nucleotides: TGTGCCTGGAGTGTAGACCCGGATCAGCCCCAGCATTTT.